What follows are 19 T cell receptor beta chains derived from one specimen sequenced in a study of CDR3 diversity in severe acne (dated by TCRdb to about 2019). Library construction relied on PCR. Instrument on record: Illumina HiSeq 2000. Starting from the raw public reads, TCRdb applied fastp trimming at Q25, assembled clones with MiXCR and retained in-frame beta chains. Rows are unified per CDR3 protein, each entry keeping the most common DNA and genes. Present in this sample are some 84,000 distinct CDR3 sequences, around 49% of which were seen just once. The ten largest clonotypes hold approximately 15% of the sample. The sample taken for sequencing was blood. The receptors originated from a male donor in good health, without acne.

This sequence joins TRBV7-9 and TRBJ2-7; D is perhaps TRBD2 (5 bases). The CDR3 runs 13 residues. In germline, CDR1 is SEHNR, CDR2 FQNEAQ (reference sequence). V gave up 8 bases and J gave up 0 bases, with 11 bases separating them. The CDR3 nucleotides are TGTGCCAGCGTAAGGGAGAACTCCTACGAGCAGTACTTC. Protein sequence: CASVRENSYEQYF. Full variable domain (remainder filled in from reference TRBV7-9 and TRBJ2-7): DTGVSQNPRHKITKRGQNVTFRCDPISEHNRLYWYRQTLGQGPEFLTYFQNEAQLEKSRLLSDRFSAERPKGSFSTLEIQRTEQGDSAMYLCASVRENSYEQYFGPGTRLTVT.

V usage is TRBV5-1 and J usage is TRBJ2-3, with 14 bases that match TRBD2. The CDR3 loop spans 17 amino acids. Germline CDR1 is SGHRS and CDR2 is YFSETQ. Trimming took 0 bases from V and 5 from J; bases not matched to a gene: 5. Here the CDR3 reads CASSLGLAGGRGDTQYF. The CDR3 DNA reads as TGCGCCAGCAGCTTGGGACTAGCGGGGGGGCGGGGAGATACGCAGTATTTT.

The chain uses TRBV20-1 and TRBJ1-1; D remains unclear. The CDR3 extends over 14 amino acids. Trimming stripped 0 bases from V and 2 bases from J, with 10 bases between. CDR1 is DFQATT, CDR2 SNEGSKA, per germline (reference sequence). CDR3 residues: CSARDRRINTEAFF. DNA for the CDR3: TGCAGTGCTAGAGATCGTCGGATCAACACTGAAGCTTTCTTT.

This chain connects TRBV10-1 to TRBJ1-4, with 9 positions matching TRBD1. Germline V gene sequence: CDR1 WNHNN, CDR2 SYGVQD (reference sequence). This CDR3 is built from 13 residues. CDR3 nucleotide sequence: TGCGCGTACGGACAGGGGATACGTGAAAAACTGTTTTTT. It encodes CAYGQGIREKLFF.

This clonotype occurred a few times. J is TRBJ2-5 and V is TRBV6-6; 10 bases fit TRBD1. The CDR3 contains 14 residues. With V trimmed by 5 bases and J by 4 bases, 4 bases remained unmatched. From germline, CDR1 is MNHNY and CDR2 SVGAGI (reference sequence). The CDR3 sequence is CASSSRDRGETQYF. The CDR3 coding sequence is TGTGCCAGCAGTAGCCGGGACAGGGGAGAGACCCAGTACTTC.

The table lists this clonotype with many counts. The chain recombines TRBV24-1 with TRBJ1-2, with 9 bases aligning to TRBD1. The CDR3 totals 15 residues. The germline V gene has CDR1 KGHDR and CDR2 SFDVKD. V dropped 6 bases and J dropped 4; count of bases not matched to a gene: 8. The CDR3 spells CATSNLLTGGYGYTF. The CDR3 DNA reads TGTGCCACCAGTAACCTCCTGACAGGGGGCTATGGCTACACCTTC.

This clonotype was observed a single time. The CDR3 DNA is TGTGCCAGCAGTACACTAGCGGGAAGCTCCTACGAGCAGTACTTC. This gives the protein CASSTLAGSSYEQYF. This chain links TRBV6-6 with TRBJ2-7, with 10 bases that match TRBD2. Germline trimming cut 5 bases from V and 0 bases from J; bases unmatched to any gene: 4. The CDR3 runs 15 residues. Germline V gene sequence: CDR1 MNHNY, CDR2 SVGAGI (reference sequence).

The chain carries TRBV19 and TRBJ2-7, with 13 nucleotides matching TRBD2. CDR3 length: 16 residues. V shed 7 bases, J shed 3 bases, and the junction held 9 bases outside the gene matches. Germline-derived CDR1 and CDR2 are LNHDA and SQIVND (reference sequence). The CDR3 protein is CASTITSGRANYEQYF. The CDR3, as DNA: TGTGCCAGTACCATCACTAGCGGGAGGGCCAACTACGAGCAGTACTTC.

The rearrangement links TRBV24-1 to TRBJ1-1; D is uncertain. V shed 2 bases and J shed 0 bases, with 12 bases lying between them. This CDR3 is built from 16 residues. From germline, CDR1 is KGHDR and CDR2 SFDVKD. The CDR3 loop reads CATSDSEQPMNTEAFF. Here the CDR3 DNA reads TGTGCCACCAGTGATTCGGAACAGCCCATGAACACTGAAGCTTTCTTT.

The V and J genes are TRBV12-3 or TRBV12-4 and TRBJ1-1; no reliable D call. CDR3 size: 14 residues. V shed 5 bases and J shed 2 bases, with 12 bases lying between them. CDR3 sequence: CASSLRAYNTEAFF. CDR3 nucleotides: TGTGCCAGCAGTCTTAGGGCATACAACACTGAAGCTTTCTTT.

This chain uses TRBV7-9 with TRBJ2-5; 7 nucleotides line up with TRBD1. Germline V CDR1 and CDR2: SEHNR, FQNEAQ (reference sequence). Trimming took 4 bases from V and 9 from J; bases not matched to a gene: 14. This CDR3 comprises 15 residues. CDR3: CASSWDRDSSMPQYF. DNA of the CDR3: TGTGCCAGCAGCTGGGACCGGGACAGCTCCATGCCCCAGTACTTC.

This clonotype was picked up a small number of times. V is TRBV20-1 and J is TRBJ2-5; D uncertain. The V end was cut by 2 bases, the J end by 2 bases, with 9 bases between. Germline V gene data show CDR1 as DFQATT and CDR2 as SNEGSKA (reference sequence). The CDR3 is 13 amino acids. The CDR3 is CSARPRRQETQYF. The CDR3 DNA follows: TGCAGTGCTAGACCGCGACGGCAAGAGACCCAGTACTTC.

The chain links TRBV19 to TRBJ2-7, with D possibly being TRBD1 or TRBD2 (5 bases each). The CDR3 has 12 residues. Germline V CDR1 and CDR2: LNHDA, SQIVND (reference sequence). Trimming stripped 5 bases from V and 6 bases from J, with 11 bases between. The chain's CDR3 is CASSAPGGEQYF. Here the CDR3 DNA reads TGTGCCAGTAGTGCCCCTGGGGGCGAGCAGTACTTC.

This clonotype was counted once. V and J are TRBV7-9 and TRBJ2-7; 7 bases match TRBD1. Germline V gene data show CDR1 as SEHNR and CDR2 as FQNEAQ (reference sequence). This CDR3 has 13 amino acids. The J segment lost 2 bases and the V segment lost 7 bases, leaving 5 bases of the junction unmatched. CDR3 in amino acids: CASTPGQPYEQYF. The DNA of the CDR3 is TGTGCCAGCACCCCGGGACAGCCCTACGAGCAGTACTTC. The full variable domain, completed using reference TRBV7-9 and TRBJ2-7, is DTGVSQNPRHKITKRGQNVTFRCDPISEHNRLYWYRQTLGQGPEFLTYFQNEAQLEKSRLLSDRFSAERPKGSFSTLEIQRTEQGDSAMYLCASTPGQPYEQYFGPGTRLTVT.

The chain combines TRBV5-6 with TRBJ2-7; 9 bases fit TRBD1. The V gene end was trimmed by 8 bases and the J gene end by 5 bases; junction bases not matched to a gene: 8. CDR3 length: 13 amino acids. Germline CDR1 and CDR2: SGHDT and YYEEEE. CDR3 sequence reads: CARAGTGIHEQYF. The CDR3 nucleotides are TGTGCCAGAGCCGGGACAGGGATCCACGAGCAGTACTTC. Full variable domain (outside the CDR3, taken from reference TRBV5-6 and TRBJ2-7): DAGVTQSPTHLIKTRGQQVTLRCSPKSGHDTVSWYQQALGQGPQFIFQYYEEEERQRGNFPDRFSGHQFPNYSSELNVNALLLGDSALYLCARAGTGIHEQYFGPGTRLTVT.

This clonotype was seen only once. The chain combines TRBV7-3 with TRBJ1-6, with D hard to call. The germline V gene encodes CDR1 SGHTA and CDR2 FQGTGA. Trimming left V 4 bases short and J 7 bases short, with 14 bases between. CDR3 length: 15 amino acids. The CDR3 DNA reads as TGTGCCAGCAGCTCCGGACCCAGAGGAAATTCACCCCTCCACTTT. It yields the protein CASSSGPRGNSPLHF.

As DNA, the CDR3 is TGTGCCAGTAGTATTTGGACAGGGGGGGGGCTGGCCCAGTACTTC. Protein product: CASSIWTGGGLAQYF. This rearrangement joins TRBV19 to TRBJ2-5; TRBD1 aligns across 10 bases. Trimming at V came to 3 bases and at J to 9 bases, leaving 10 bases not matched to a gene. The CDR3 is 15 residues long. The germline V gene encodes CDR1 LNHDA and CDR2 SQIVND (reference sequence).

This clonotype was seen only a few times. V and J are TRBV20-1 and TRBJ1-2; 8 bases are a match to TRBD1. The V segment lost 0 bases and the J segment 8 bases; nucleotides outside the gene matches: 11. The CDR3 is 15 residues long. The germline CDR1 and CDR2 sequences are DFQATT and SNEGSKA (reference sequence). The CDR3 loop reads CSARDPGTGLTGYTF. DNA for the CDR3: TGCAGTGCTAGAGATCCTGGGACAGGCCTAACGGGCTACACCTTC.

The chain carries TRBV20-1 and TRBJ2-1, with D tentatively TRBD2 (6 bases). Germline V CDR1 and CDR2: DFQATT, SNEGSKA (reference sequence). Trimming took off 1 base at V and 8 bases at J, with 15 bases between the two ends. CDR3 length equals 14 residues. Here the CDR3 reads CSARGDTGSDEQFF. CDR3 DNA: TGCAGTGCTAGAGGGGATACCGGGAGTGATGAGCAGTTCTTC.